The next 8 T cell receptor beta chains were all read from a single sample in a study of beta chain features in type 1 diabetes. Regarding the study as a whole: In all four CD4+ subsets, TCRB CDR3 length was significantly, moderately reduced in type 1 diabetes.

No antigen is known for these receptors. Of the isolated RNA, all was reverse transcribed, and so the sequenced material was expressed TCRB transcripts. Here immunoSEQ multiplex PCR was the method, and the copy in TCRdb shows in-frame clones only, minus some. The top ten clones hold over 0.45% of a sample with a few hundred thousand clones, about 10% of them seen once. The sample consisted of central memory CD4+ T cells from blood. The receptors come from a young man with type 1 diabetes.

This clone was detected many times. The chain recombines TRBV2 with TRBJ2-3; 7 bases fit TRBD2. The CDR3 has 16 amino acids. The J segment lost 1 base and the V segment lost 6 bases, leaving 10 bases of the junction unmatched. Germline-derived CDR1 and CDR2 are SNHLY and FYNNEI. Here the CDR3 DNA reads TGTGCCAGCAGCGTTGGGACTAACCCCCGCACAGATACGCAGTATTTT. Amino acid sequence: CASSVGTNPRTDTQYF.

This clone was counted only a few times. The V gene is TRBV5-5, the J gene TRBJ2-5, with D possibly being TRBD2 (7 bases). V was pared by 1 base and J by 5 bases, with 21 bases between. Germline V gene lookup returns CDR1 SGHKS and CDR2 YYEKEE (reference sequence). The CDR3 contains 17 residues. For the CDR3, the DNA is TGTGCCAGCAGCTTGTGGGCTAGCGGAGGGGGGTGGGAGACCCAGTACTTC. Translation gives CASSLWASGGGWETQYF.

Only a few counts were recorded for this clone. CDR3 DNA sequence: TGTGCCAGCAGCCGGTTACTAGCGGGAGATCCAGATACGCAGTATTTT. Translating gives CASSRLLAGDPDTQYF. V and J are TRBV5-4 and TRBJ2-3; 11 bases are shared with TRBD2. The CDR3 consists of 16 residues. Trimming at V came to 4 bases and at J to 4 bases, leaving 8 bases not matched to a gene. From germline, CDR1 is SGHNT and CDR2 YYREEE (reference sequence).

This clone has just a few counts. The rearrangement links TRBV6-5 to TRBJ1-3; D is undetermined. Germline CDR1 reads MNHEY; CDR2 reads SVGAGI. V shed 6 bases and J shed 0 bases, with 9 bases lying between them. The CDR3 runs 14 residues. CDR3 coding DNA: TGTGCCAGCAGCTTCAGGAGCTCTGGAAACACCATATATTTT. Translated: CASSFRSSGNTIYF.

The rearrangement uses TRBV9 and TRBJ2-3; the D is unclear. The germline V gene has CDR1 SGDLS and CDR2 YYNGEE. Trimming shortened V by 0 bases and J by 1 base, and 9 bases separated the two germline ends. The CDR3 totals 15 residues. The CDR3 bases are TGTGCCAGCAGCGTAGGCGCTATACGCACAGATACGCAGTATTTT. Protein product: CASSVGAIRTDTQYF.

The chain employs TRBV30 and TRBJ1-2, with D unresolved. V dropped 1 base and J dropped 4 bases, with 4 bases sitting between them. Germline assignment: CDR1 GTSNPN and CDR2 SVGIG (reference sequence). The CDR3 length is 11 residues. This CDR3 is CAWSGGYGYTF. For the CDR3, the DNA is TGTGCCTGGAGTGGAGGCTATGGCTACACCTTC.

This clone was counted between two and nine times. This chain joins TRBV6-4 and TRBJ1-1; TRBD1 agrees at 12 bases. This CDR3 spans 14 amino acids. From germline, CDR1 is MRHNA and CDR2 SNTAGT. The V segment lost 6 bases and the J segment 5 bases; nucleotides outside the gene matches: 4. In nucleotides, the CDR3 is TGTGCCAGCAGCCGGGACAGGGGGCTTACTGAAGCTTTCTTT. Translated: CASSRDRGLTEAFF.

This clone was seen repeatedly, ten times or more. The V call is TRBV11-2, the J call TRBJ2-3, with 9 bases matching TRBD1. V dropped 5 bases and J dropped 6; count of bases not matched to a gene: 12. The CDR3 runs to 16 residues. Germline V lookup: CDR1 SGHAT, CDR2 FQNNGV. CDR3 nucleotides: TGTGCCAGCAGCCCTCCCGGGACAGGGTTCACGGATACGCAGTATTTT. Translated, it gives CASSPPGTGFTDTQYF.